These 13 T cell receptor beta chains share one sample of origin, sequenced in a study of blood T cell repertoires in COVID-19. Assay: immunoSEQ multiplex PCR; the TCRdb copy retains only in-frame clones and omits some. The data contain 200,000 to 300,000 clones, around 82% of them singletons. The sample was PBMCs or T cells enriched from blood (not recorded which). The receptors shown here come from a woman aged 40 to 50 who had been exposed to COVID-19.

The chain's CDR3 is CASSLGGRGNSPLHF. For the CDR3, the DNA is TGTGCCAGCAGCTTGGGGGGCAGGGGGAATTCACCCCTCCACTTT. V gene TRBV7-2 combines with J gene TRBJ1-6; 7 bases are shared with TRBD1. The CDR3 extends over 15 amino acids. Germline V lookup: CDR1 SGHTA, CDR2 FQGNSA. Trimming took 3 bases from V and 7 from J; bases not matched to a gene: 6. The entire variable domain, with the rest obtained from reference TRBV7-2 and TRBJ1-6, is as follows: GAGVSQSPSNKVTEKGKDVELRCDPISGHTALYWYRQSLGQGLEFLIYFQGNSAPDKSGLPSDRFSAERTGGSVSTLTIQRTQQEDSAVYLCASSLGGRGNSPLHFGNGTRLTVT.

The chain recombines TRBV4-1 with TRBJ1-1, with TRBD1 matching 7 bases. Germline trimming cut 4 bases from V and 1 base from J; bases unmatched to any gene: 6. The CDR3 is 15 residues long. Germline assignment: CDR1 MGHRA and CDR2 YSYEKL. The CDR3 region has the DNA TGCGCCAGCAGCCTTGGGACAGCACAGAACACTGAAGCTTTCTTT. It specifies CASSLGTAQNTEAFF.

The chain couples TRBV15 to TRBJ1-5; 9 bases are a match to TRBD1. The CDR3 loop spans 15 amino acids. V was clipped by 5 bases and J by 3 bases; unmatched bases: 5. Germline V gives CDR1 LNHNV, CDR2 YYDKDF (reference sequence). The CDR3: CATSSGTGINQPQHF. The CDR3 nucleotides read TGTGCCACCAGCTCCGGGACAGGGATCAATCAGCCCCAGCATTTT.

In its sample, this clone was seen a few times. The chain couples TRBV5-1 to TRBJ2-7; D perhaps matches TRBD1 (5 bases). The CDR3 loop spans 16 amino acids. From germline, CDR1 is SGHRS and CDR2 YFSETQ. The V gene lost 3 bases and the J gene lost 6 bases, with 22 bases spanning the gap. The CDR3 bases are TGCGCCAGCAGCTCGGAACCACTCGACAGTCCCCTCGAGCAGTACTTC. Translating gives CASSSEPLDSPLEQYF. Full variable domain (outside the CDR3, taken from reference TRBV5-1 and TRBJ2-7): KAGVTQTPRYLIKTRGQQVTLSCSPISGHRSVSWYQQTPGQGLQFLFEYFSETQRNKGNFPGRFSGRQFSNSRSEMNVSTLELGDSALYLCASSSEPLDSPLEQYFGPGTRLTVT.

The rearrangement uses TRBV28 and TRBJ2-7, with 7 positions matching TRBD2. The germline gives CDR1 MDHEN, CDR2 SYDVKM. The trim removed 7 bases at V and 6 bases at J, leaving 12 bases unmatched. The CDR3 length is 14 residues. DNA for the CDR3: TGTGCCAGCAACCGGGAGTCTAGCGGATTCGAGCAGTACTTC. This encodes CASNRESSGFEQYF.

This clone appeared once. The gene calls are TRBV28 and TRBJ1-1; the match to TRBD1 covers 8 bases. Germline V gives CDR1 MDHEN, CDR2 SYDVKM. This CDR3 has 13 amino acids. With 9 bases clipped from V and 0 bases from J, the junction kept 3 bases outside the gene matches. CDR3 amino acids: CASQQGVNTEAFF. The CDR3 DNA sequence: TGTGCCAGTCAACAGGGGGTGAACACTGAAGCTTTCTTT.

The rearrangement uses TRBV6-2 or TRBV6-3 and TRBJ1-2; D call uncertain. Germline CDR1 is MNHEY and CDR2 is SVGEGT. V shed 4 bases and J shed 1 base, with 4 bases lying between them. The CDR3 has 12 amino acids. The CDR3 DNA reads TGTGCCAGCAGTTCCCGTAACTATGGCTACACCTTC. Translating gives CASSSRNYGYTF.

This clone was counted a single time. The rearrangement links TRBV7-3 to TRBJ2-3, with TRBD2 as a possible D gene (5 bases). CDR3 length: 14 amino acids. Trimming took 3 bases from V and 4 from J, leaving 11 bases between them. In germline, CDR1 is SGHTA, CDR2 FQGTGA. Written as DNA, the CDR3 is TGTGCCAGCAGCTTTGGACTGTCCGCAGATACGCAGTATTTT. Translated: CASSFGLSADTQYF.

CDR3 in amino acids: CAIGDEVLFF. The CDR3 DNA follows: TGTGCCATCGGTGATGAGGTACTGTTTTTT. The chain joins TRBV6-6 to TRBJ1-4, with unresolved D. This CDR3 is built from 10 residues. Germline V gives CDR1 MNHNY, CDR2 SVGAGI (reference sequence). Trimming cost V 10 bases and J 13 bases, with 13 bases left between them.

V usage is TRBV28 and J usage is TRBJ1-1; 8 bases map to TRBD1. Germline trimming cut 2 bases from V and 0 bases from J; bases unmatched to any gene: 11. The germline gives CDR1 MDHEN, CDR2 SYDVKM. The CDR3 sequence is 18 residues long. CDR3 coding DNA: TGTGCCAGCAGTTTAGCTCCCGGACAGGGAAGCGTGAACACTGAAGCTTTCTTT. Protein product: CASSLAPGQGSVNTEAFF.

The genes are TRBV15 and TRBJ1-5; a weak D match, TRBD1 (6 bases). The CDR3 covers 17 residues. Trimming shortened V by 0 bases and J by 5 bases, and 17 bases separated the two germline ends. Per the germline V gene, CDR1 is LNHNV and CDR2 is YYDKDF (reference sequence). DNA of the CDR3: TGTGCCACCAGCAGAGACCTCCCAGGGGTGGGCGATCAGCCCCAGCATTTT. This encodes CATSRDLPGVGDQPQHF.

The chain links TRBV2 to TRBJ2-1; 11 positions match TRBD2. After removal of 2 bases from V and 8 bases from J, the junction contained 5 bases not matched to a gene. Germline CDR1 and CDR2: SNHLY and FYNNEI. The CDR3 runs to 15 residues. Here the CDR3 DNA reads TGTGCCAGCAGTGAATTACTAGCGGGGGAGGATGAGCAGTTCTTC. It translates to CASSELLAGEDEQFF.

The rearrangement joins TRBV10-3 to TRBJ2-3; 11 bases align to TRBD2. The V and J ends lost 10 bases and 2 bases, in that order; junction bases with no gene match: 5. Looked up from germline, CDR1 is ENHRY and CDR2 is SYGVKD. The CDR3 runs 14 residues. CDR3 sequence: CATRLAGSTDTQYF. CDR3 nucleotide sequence: TGTGCCACCCGACTAGCGGGATCCACAGATACGCAGTATTTT.